This TCR beta chain was sequenced in a study of blood T cell repertoires in COVID-19. Study-wide background: Researchers got acute and convalescent COVID-19 samples from the United States, Italy and Spain. From T cells, B-cell-depleted T cells, or PBMCs came the material, which was cDNA or gDNA.

Trimming removed 1 base at V and 0 bases at J, with 10 bases between. CDR3 size: 15 residues. The germline V gene has CDR1 SGHDN and CDR2 FVKESK. Methods used by the authors: Reference gene primer amplification gave estimated nucleated cell counts. Profiling relied on immunoSEQ multiplex PCR, and the TCRdb table lists in-frame clones only, not all of them. V and J calls and clone size come straight from that table; D and trimming were deduced from the DNA. Among about 150,000 clones listed, around 91% were seen once. The rearrangement uses TRBV14 and TRBJ2-7; TRBD1 might be the D (5 bases). The sample consisted of peripheral blood. The receptor was derived from a woman between 35 and 50 years old with acute or convalescent COVID-19. The CDR3 loop reads CASSQVGRASYEQYF. The CDR3 coding sequence is TGTGCCAGCAGCCAAGTTGGCAGGGCCTCCTACGAGCAGTACTTC.